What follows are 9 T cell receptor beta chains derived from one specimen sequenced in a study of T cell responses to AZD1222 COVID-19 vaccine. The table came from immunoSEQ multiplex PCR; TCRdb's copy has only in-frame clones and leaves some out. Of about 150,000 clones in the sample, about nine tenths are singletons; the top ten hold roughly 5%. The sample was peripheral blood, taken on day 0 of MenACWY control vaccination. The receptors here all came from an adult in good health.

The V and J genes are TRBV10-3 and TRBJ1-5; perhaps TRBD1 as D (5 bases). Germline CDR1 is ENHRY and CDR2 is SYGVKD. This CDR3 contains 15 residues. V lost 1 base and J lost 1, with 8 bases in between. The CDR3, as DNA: TGTGCCATCAGTGAGTTCACAGGAAGCAATCAGCCCCAGCATTTT. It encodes CAISEFTGSNQPQHF.

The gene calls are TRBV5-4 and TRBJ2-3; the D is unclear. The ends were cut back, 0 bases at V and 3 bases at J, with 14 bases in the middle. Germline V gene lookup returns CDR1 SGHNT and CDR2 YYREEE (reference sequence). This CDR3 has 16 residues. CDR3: CASSLGRTQGTDTQYF. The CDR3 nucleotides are TGTGCCAGCAGCTTGGGACGAACCCAAGGGACAGATACGCAGTATTTT.

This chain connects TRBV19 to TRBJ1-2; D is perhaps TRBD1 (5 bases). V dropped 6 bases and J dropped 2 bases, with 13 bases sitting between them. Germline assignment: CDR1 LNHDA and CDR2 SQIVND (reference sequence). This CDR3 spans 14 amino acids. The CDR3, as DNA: TGTGCCAGTAGAATATGGGGGTCCAACTATGGCTACACCTTC. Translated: CASRIWGSNYGYTF.

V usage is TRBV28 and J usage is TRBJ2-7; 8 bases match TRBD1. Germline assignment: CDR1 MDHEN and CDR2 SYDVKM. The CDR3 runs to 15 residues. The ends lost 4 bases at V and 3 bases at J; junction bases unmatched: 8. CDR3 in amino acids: CASSSAGTGGYEQYF. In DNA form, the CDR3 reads TGTGCCAGCAGTTCTGCCGGGACAGGAGGCTACGAGCAGTACTTC.

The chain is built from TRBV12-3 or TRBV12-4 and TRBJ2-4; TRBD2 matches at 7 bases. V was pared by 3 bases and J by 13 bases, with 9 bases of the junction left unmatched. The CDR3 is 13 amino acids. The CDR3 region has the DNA TGTGCCAGCAGTTTCGACGGGGGAGGGGAACAGTACTTC. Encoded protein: CASSFDGGGEQYF.

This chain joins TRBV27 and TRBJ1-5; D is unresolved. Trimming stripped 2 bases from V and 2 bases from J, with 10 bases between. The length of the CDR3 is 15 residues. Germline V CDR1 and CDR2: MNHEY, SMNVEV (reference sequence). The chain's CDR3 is CASSLANVGNQPQHF. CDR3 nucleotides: TGTGCCAGCAGTTTAGCCAACGTGGGCAATCAGCCCCAGCATTTT.

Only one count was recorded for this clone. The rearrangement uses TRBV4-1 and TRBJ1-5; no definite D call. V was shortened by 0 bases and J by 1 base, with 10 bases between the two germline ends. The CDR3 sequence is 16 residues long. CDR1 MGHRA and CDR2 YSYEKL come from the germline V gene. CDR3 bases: TGCGCCAGCAGCCAAGATGGCGGATTAAGCAATCAGCCCCAGCATTTT. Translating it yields CASSQDGGLSNQPQHF.

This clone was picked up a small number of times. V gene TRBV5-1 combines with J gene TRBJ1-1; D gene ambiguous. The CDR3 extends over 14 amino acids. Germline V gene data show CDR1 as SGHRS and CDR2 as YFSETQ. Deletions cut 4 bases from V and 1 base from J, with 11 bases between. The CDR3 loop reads CASSPNDPNTEAFF. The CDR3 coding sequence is TGCGCCAGCAGCCCGAACGATCCGAACACTGAAGCTTTCTTT.

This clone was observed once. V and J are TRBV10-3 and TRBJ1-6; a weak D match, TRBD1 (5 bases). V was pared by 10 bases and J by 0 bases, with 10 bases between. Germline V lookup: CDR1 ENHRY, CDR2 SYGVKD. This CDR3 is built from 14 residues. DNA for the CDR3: TGTGCCACGCAGGGTGGCTCCTATAATTCACCCCTCCACTTT. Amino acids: CATQGGSYNSPLHF.